The 20 T cell receptor beta chains listed next were all sequenced from one sample in a study of cytomegalovirus exposure and HLA in healthy donors. Amplification used 60 Vbeta primers and 13 Jbeta primers. Here immunoSEQ multiplex PCR was the method, and the copy in TCRdb shows in-frame clones only, minus some. The repertoire table contains roughly 75,000 clones. The sequenced sample consisted of PBMCs. The origin of the receptors is a boy aged 10-17 years in good health and CMV-seronegative.

J is TRBJ2-5 and V is TRBV5-1; no clear D gene. The CDR3 extends over 14 amino acids. Germline V gene lookup returns CDR1 SGHRS and CDR2 YFSETQ. V shed 2 bases and J shed 1 base, with 9 bases lying between them. This chain's CDR3 is CASSLSGLQETQYF. The CDR3, as DNA: TGCGCCAGCAGCTTAAGTGGCCTCCAAGAGACCCAGTACTTC.

This chain links TRBV19 with TRBJ1-5, with D possibly being TRBD1 (5 bases). The germline V gene has CDR1 LNHDA and CDR2 SQIVND (reference sequence). This CDR3 has 15 amino acids. The V end lost 3 bases, the J end lost 6 bases, and 15 bases lay between the germline ends. Here the CDR3 DNA reads TGTGCCAGTAGTATGAGCGGAGGGGCTGGTCAGCCCCAGCATTTT. Residues: CASSMSGGAGQPQHF.

The chain recombines TRBV7-9 with TRBJ2-2, with D uncertain. Trimming took off 6 bases at V and 3 bases at J, with 5 bases between the two ends. Looked up from germline, CDR1 is SEHNR and CDR2 is FQNEAQ (reference sequence). The CDR3 length is 12 residues. CDR3 loop: CASSIDTGELFF. CDR3 DNA sequence: TGTGCCAGCAGTATAGACACCGGGGAGCTGTTTTTT.

The chain recombines TRBV10-3 with TRBJ2-5; D may be TRBD2 (5 bases). CDR3 length: 16 residues. The V gene lost 0 bases and the J gene lost 2 bases, with 13 bases spanning the gap. The germline V gene encodes CDR1 ENHRY and CDR2 SYGVKD. The CDR3 DNA sequence: TGTGCCATCAGTGAGTCTTGGACTGACTCACAAGAGACCCAGTACTTC. This sequence encodes CAISESWTDSQETQYF.

The V gene is TRBV5-6, the J gene TRBJ1-6; 9 nucleotides match TRBD1. Per the germline V gene, CDR1 is SGHDT and CDR2 is YYEEEE. Unmatched junction bases numbered 2, after V lost 3 bases and J lost 7 bases. The CDR3 has 14 residues. In DNA, the CDR3 is TGTGCCAGCAGCTCCGGGACAGGGAATTCACCCCTCCACTTT. Translation gives CASSSGTGNSPLHF.

V usage is TRBV5-6 and J usage is TRBJ2-7; 7 positions agree with TRBD1. This CDR3 spans 13 amino acids. With V trimmed by 4 bases and J by 7 bases, 8 bases remained unmatched. Germline V gene data show CDR1 as SGHDT and CDR2 as YYEEEE. The CDR3 is CASSGDSREEQYF. The CDR3 coding sequence is TGTGCCAGCAGCGGGGACAGCCGAGAGGAGCAGTACTTC.

J is TRBJ2-5 and V is TRBV7-2; perhaps TRBD1 as D (5 bases). V lost 1 base and J lost 5, with 23 bases in between. Germline V gene data show CDR1 as SGHTA and CDR2 as FQGNSA. CDR3 length: 18 amino acids. The CDR3 nucleotides are TGTGCCAGCAGCTTAGGGGGTGCAGGGCTGTCAACCTACGAGACCCAGTACTTC. This codes for CASSLGGAGLSTYETQYF. The full variable domain, completed using reference TRBV7-2 and TRBJ2-5, is GAGVSQSPSNKVTEKGKDVELRCDPISGHTALYWYRQSLGQGLEFLIYFQGNSAPDKSGLPSDRFSAERTGGSVSTLTIQRTQQEDSAVYLCASSLGGAGLSTYETQYFGPGTRLLVL.

The chain couples TRBV18 to TRBJ2-2, with 7 positions matching TRBD1. The germline V gene has CDR1 KGHSH and CDR2 LQKENI. Unmatched junction bases numbered 5, after V lost 2 bases and J lost 2 bases. There are 16 residues in the CDR3. This CDR3 is CASSPSGTANTGELFF. CDR3 sequence (DNA): TGTGCCAGCTCACCATCGGGGACAGCTAACACCGGGGAGCTGTTTTTT.

The rearrangement joins TRBV6-1 to TRBJ1-1; no firm D call. The V end lost 4 bases, the J end lost 4 bases, and 13 bases lay between the germline ends. This CDR3 has 14 residues. Germline CDR1 is MNHNS and CDR2 is SASEGT. The CDR3 region has the DNA TGTGCCAGCAGTGTGGCCCATACATCCACTGAAGCTTTCTTT. Amino acid sequence: CASSVAHTSTEAFF.

The genes are TRBV9 and TRBJ1-5; the match to TRBD1 covers 7 bases. The length of the CDR3 is 15 residues. Germline values: CDR1 SGDLS, CDR2 YYNGEE. V lost 3 bases, J lost 6 bases, and 9 bases stayed unmatched. DNA for the CDR3: TGTGCCAGCAGCGAAGGGGGCGGAGGAAGTCAGCCCCAGCATTTT. Encoded protein: CASSEGGGGSQPQHF.

The gene calls are TRBV18 and TRBJ1-4, with D perhaps matching TRBD1 (5 bases). Trimming removed 0 bases from V and 13 bases from J, with 9 bases in between. From germline, CDR1 is KGHSH and CDR2 LQKENI. The CDR3 runs to 12 residues. The CDR3 nucleotides read TGTGCCAGCTCACCACCGATGGGGGGACTGTTTTTT. It translates to CASSPPMGGLFF.

V usage is TRBV29-1 and J usage is TRBJ2-5; 10 positions match TRBD1. The J call may be mistaken, given a closer DNA end match to TRBJ2-7. The CDR3 runs to 15 residues. The germline gives CDR1 SQVTM, CDR2 ANQGSEA. The CDR3 DNA reads as TGCAGCGTTGGGGTAAGACAGGGGGCGCGGTACGAGCAGTACTTC. Translation gives CSVGVRQGARYEQYF.

This rearrangement joins TRBV29-1 to TRBJ2-1; 8 bases match TRBD2. The CDR3 sequence is 14 residues long. Germline CDR1 reads SQVTM; CDR2 reads ANQGSEA. V gave up 7 bases and J gave up 7 bases; unmatched junction bases: 12. The CDR3 coding sequence is TGCAGCGGAGCTACTAGCGGTTCGGGGAATGAGCAGTTCTTC. Amino acids: CSGATSGSGNEQFF.

Here the CDR3 reads CASSAGHRETQYF. In nucleotides, the CDR3 is TGTGCCAGTAGTGCGGGCCATAGGGAGACCCAGTACTTC. V gene TRBV19 combines with J gene TRBJ2-5, with D possibly TRBD2 on 5 matching bases. The CDR3 totals 13 residues. Germline lookup yields CDR1 LNHDA and CDR2 SQIVND (reference sequence). V lost 5 bases, J lost 5 bases, and 12 bases lay in between.

The chain is built from TRBV6-4 and TRBJ1-1; TRBD1 aligns across 9 bases. The V segment lost 4 bases and the J segment 4 bases; nucleotides outside the gene matches: 7. CDR1 is MRHNA and CDR2 is SNTAGT in the germline V gene. There are 15 residues in the CDR3. The CDR3 nucleotides read TGTGCCAGCAGTGCCTCAGGGACAGGGAGCACTGAAGCTTTCTTT. This sequence encodes CASSASGTGSTEAFF.

CDR3 nucleotide sequence: TGTGCCAGCAGCTCTCTTCGACAGGAAAAGAACACTGAAGCTTTCTTT. Protein: CASSSLRQEKNTEAFF. This chain connects TRBV11-2 to TRBJ1-1, with D tentatively TRBD1 (6 bases). V lost 4 bases and J 1 base, leaving 16 bases between the germline ends. The CDR3 runs 16 residues. Germline CDR1 reads SGHAT; CDR2 reads FQNNGV.

V usage is TRBV7-9 and J usage is TRBJ2-7, with D possibly TRBD2 on 6 matching bases. The germline CDR1 and CDR2 sequences are SEHNR and FQNEAQ (reference sequence). The CDR3 spans 13 residues. V was clipped by 1 base and J by 5 bases, with 9 bases between them. CDR3 nucleotides: TGTGCCAGCAGCTTAGTACTAGCCAACGAGCAGTACTTC. This codes for CASSLVLANEQYF.

V gene TRBV27 combines with J gene TRBJ2-2, with TRBD2 identical over 12 bases. V was clipped by 8 bases and J by 5 bases; unmatched bases: 6. CDR1 is MNHEY, CDR2 SMNVEV, per germline (reference sequence). The CDR3 is 15 amino acids. DNA of the CDR3: TGTGCCAGCCTACTTACTAGCGGGAGGACCGGGGAGCTGTTTTTT. This translates into CASLLTSGRTGELFF.

V and J are TRBV6-5 and TRBJ1-1; 8 nucleotides match TRBD1. Trimming cost V 4 bases and J 11 bases; bases outside gene matches: 9. In germline, CDR1 is MNHEY, CDR2 SVGAGI. The CDR3 length is 13 residues. The CDR3 is CASSLHDRGDAFF. DNA for the CDR3: TGTGCCAGCAGTTTACACGACAGGGGAGATGCTTTCTTT.

V usage is TRBV2 and J usage is TRBJ2-2; 12 bases align to TRBD2. Germline V gene lookup returns CDR1 SNHLY and CDR2 FYNNEI. The ends lost 6 bases at V and 6 bases at J; junction bases unmatched: 5. This CDR3 region has 15 residues. CDR3 nucleotides: TGTGCCAGCAGAACCCTAGCGGGAGGGCCCGGGGAGCTGTTTTTT. It is translated as CASRTLAGGPGELFF.